Sequencing of this TCR beta chain was carried out in a study of beta chain features in type 1 diabetes. A remark on this clone: Its antigen is undetermined.

As every portion of the isolated RNA was reverse transcribed, the sequencing read expressed TCRB transcripts. Clones were sequenced by immunoSEQ multiplex PCR, and TCRdb holds only the in-frame ones, with some missing. The data contain about 300,000 clones, approximately 13% of them singletons. Study observations and caveats: A moderate, significant TCRB CDR3 shortening appeared in type 1 diabetes across four CD4+ subsets. Cells expressing TCR highly could be over-represented by cDNA sequencing. Patients and controls would be equally affected if PCR favored shorter templates. For type 1 diabetes patients, VDJ junctions showed fewer insertions and more deletions.

Looked up from germline, CDR1 is SNHLY and CDR2 is FYNNEI. This CDR3 is 15 amino acids long. The V gene end was trimmed by 6 bases and the J gene end by 3 bases; junction bases not matched to a gene: 3. Sequenced: naive CD4+ T cells from blood. The TCR originated in a woman aged 18-29 years with type 1 diabetes. This chain connects TRBV2 to TRBJ2-3, with 13 positions matching TRBD2. Here the CDR3 reads CASRGTSGETDTQYF. For the CDR3, the DNA is TGTGCCAGCAGAGGGACTAGCGGGGAAACAGATACGCAGTATTTT.